The clone carrying this T cell receptor (beta chain) has just a few counts. Its cognate antigen is unknown. The sample comes from a study of T cells after yellow fever vaccination. Germline CDR1 reads KGHSH; CDR2 reads LQKENI. The CDR3 runs to 12 residues. Trimming stripped 3 bases from V and 8 bases from J, with 8 bases between. 5'RACE template switching generated TCR cDNA, adding a universal primer site and UMIs. TCRdb re-called the 5' RACE reads through MiXCR, storing one row per CDR3 protein. The sample holds about 550,000 distinct CDR3 sequences, approximately 21% seen once. Study-wide results and caveats: A small share of clonotypes appeared in both CD4 and CD8 compartments.

The sequences come from PBMCs, collected 15 days after the yellow fever booster vaccination. The V call is TRBV18, the J call TRBJ2-1; the D gene is possibly TRBD1 (6 bases). The sequence derives from a man aged 30 to 45 who received the YFV17D yellow fever vaccine. CDR3 DNA: TGTGCCAGCTCACCGGGGGCCGATGAGCAGTTCTTC. Protein sequence: CASSPGADEQFF.